Below, 14 T cell receptor beta chains from the same sample are listed, as sequenced in a study of blood T cell repertoires in COVID-19. Sequencing used immunoSEQ multiplex PCR; TCRdb keeps in-frame clones, though not all of them. The table lists over 75,000 clones, about 83% of them singletons, with 20% to 30% in the top ten. The sequencing sample was made of peripheral blood. These receptors came from a human donor in a cohort sampled during active COVID-19.

The chain is built from TRBV4-1 and TRBJ1-1; possible D gene TRBD1, 6 bases. There are 16 residues in the CDR3. Trimming stripped 4 bases from V and 0 bases from J, with 15 bases between. The V gene's germline CDR1 is MGHRA and CDR2 YSYEKL. Written as DNA, the CDR3 is TGCGCCAGCAGCCCTGCCCCGGGACAAGTGAACACTGAAGCTTTCTTT. Translating gives CASSPAPGQVNTEAFF.

The rearrangement joins TRBV2 to TRBJ1-2, with 7 bases fitting TRBD1. The germline gives CDR1 SNHLY, CDR2 FYNNEI. V shed 8 bases, J shed 4 bases, and the junction held 1 base outside the gene matches. CDR3 length: 11 amino acids. CDR3 sequence: CASEGAYGYTF. The CDR3 DNA sequence: TGTGCCAGCGAGGGGGCCTATGGCTACACCTTC.

This clone was counted once. The chain employs TRBV20-1 and TRBJ1-2, with 7 positions matching TRBD1. Trimming took 6 bases from V and 8 from J; bases not matched to a gene: 6. The germline CDR1 and CDR2 sequences are DFQATT and SNEGSKA (reference sequence). The CDR3 spans 11 residues. The CDR3, as DNA: TGCAGTGCAAGACAGGGTGGAGGCTACACCTTC. Protein: CSARQGGGYTF.

The rearrangement uses TRBV4-2 and TRBJ1-2, with 10 positions matching TRBD1. This CDR3 comprises 15 residues. Per germline, CDR1 LGHNA and CDR2 YNFKEQ. Losses at the gene ends were 4 bases for V and 4 bases for J; bases not matched to a gene: 6. CDR3: CASSLPGQGGYGYTF. The CDR3 nucleotides read TGTGCCAGCAGCCTCCCCGGACAGGGGGGCTATGGCTACACCTTC.

The chain carries TRBV19 and TRBJ1-2; D gene ambiguous. Deletions cut 0 bases from V and 4 bases from J, with 9 bases between. Germline V gene sequence: CDR1 LNHDA, CDR2 SQIVND (reference sequence). The CDR3 sequence is 14 residues long. The CDR3 DNA reads TGTGCCAGTAGTATAGAAGCCTCGATCTATGGCTACACCTTC. Encoded protein: CASSIEASIYGYTF.

The chain carries TRBV28 and TRBJ1-1; maybe TRBD1 (5 bases). Trimming removed 4 bases from V and 6 bases from J, with 12 bases in between. Germline-derived CDR1 and CDR2 are MDHEN and SYDVKM. CDR3 length: 13 amino acids. CDR3 protein: CASSWGEGPEAFF. As DNA, the CDR3 is TGTGCCAGCAGTTGGGGGGAGGGCCCTGAAGCTTTCTTT.

The V call is TRBV24-1, the J call TRBJ2-5, with D unclear. This CDR3 spans 15 amino acids. The V and J ends lost 1 base and 2 bases respectively, with 10 bases between them. Germline V gene data show CDR1 as KGHDR and CDR2 as SFDVKD. The CDR3 loop reads CATSDFGSGQETQYF. CDR3 nucleotide sequence: TGTGCCACCAGTGATTTTGGGTCGGGTCAAGAGACCCAGTACTTC.

This chain connects TRBV9 to TRBJ2-3; 8 bases are a match to TRBD2. Germline V gene sequence: CDR1 SGDLS, CDR2 YYNGEE. J gave up 6 bases and V 3 bases, and 3 bases lay outside the gene matches. The CDR3 runs to 13 residues. The CDR3 loop is CASSAGGTDTQYF. CDR3 coding DNA: TGTGCCAGCAGCGCGGGGGGGACCGATACGCAGTATTTT.

The chain combines TRBV28 with TRBJ2-5; no clear D gene. V dropped 5 bases and J dropped 4 bases, with 17 bases sitting between them. This CDR3 region has 15 residues. Germline CDR1 is MDHEN and CDR2 is SYDVKM. CDR3 protein: CASSAQPPRRETQYF. For the CDR3, the DNA is TGTGCCAGCAGTGCGCAGCCCCCGCGGAGAGAGACCCAGTACTTC.

The J gene is TRBJ2-2, the V gene TRBV27, with D maybe TRBD2 (5 bases). The CDR3 covers 14 residues. Between the trimmed V and J ends, which lost 5 bases and 5 bases, there was a span of 12 bases. Germline values: CDR1 MNHEY, CDR2 SMNVEV (reference sequence). CDR3: CASSRFEGTGELFF. For the CDR3, the DNA is TGTGCCAGCAGTAGGTTCGAGGGTACCGGGGAGCTGTTTTTT.

This chain joins TRBV12-5 and TRBJ2-7; 10 nucleotides line up with TRBD2. Germline V gene data show CDR1 as LGHNT and CDR2 as FRNRAP. Trimming at V came to 1 base and at J to 0 bases, leaving 3 bases not matched to a gene. This CDR3 contains 16 residues. The DNA of the CDR3 is TGTGCTAGTGGTTTGGCCGGGACTAGCGCCTCCTACGAGCAGTACTTC. This gives the protein CASGLAGTSASYEQYF.

This chain uses TRBV19 with TRBJ1-5; TRBD1 might be the D (6 bases). This CDR3 region has 15 residues. Germline CDR1 is LNHDA and CDR2 is SQIVND (reference sequence). Trimming removed 1 base from V and 3 bases from J, with 10 bases in between. The CDR3 protein is CASSIGRGNNQPQHF. The CDR3, as DNA: TGTGCCAGTAGTATAGGAAGGGGGAACAATCAGCCCCAGCATTTT.

This clone appeared once. The chain is built from TRBV30 and TRBJ1-6; D not certain. The CDR3 runs to 14 residues. From germline, CDR1 is GTSNPN and CDR2 SVGIG (reference sequence). V lost 3 bases, J lost 0 bases, and 6 bases lay in between. The CDR3 spells CAWRVSSYNSPLHF. CDR3 coding DNA: TGTGCCTGGAGAGTTAGCTCCTATAATTCACCCCTCCACTTT.

This clone turned up a few times. This chain links TRBV6-1 with TRBJ1-2, with 8 bases lining up with TRBD1. After removal of 1 base from V and 8 bases from J, the junction contained 6 bases not matched to a gene. CDR1 is MNHNS and CDR2 is SASEGT in the germline V gene. CDR3 size: 14 residues. For the CDR3, the DNA is TGTGCCAGCAGTGAAGACAGGGGGACTGAGGGCTACACCTTC. Translating gives CASSEDRGTEGYTF.